The 5 T cell receptor beta chains below all came from one sample that was sequenced in a study of blood T cells in healthy people across ages. A sample-barcoded 5' primer and a J-beta primer mix were used in a second PCR of roughly 7 to 11 cycles. In TCRdb, the 5' RACE reads were re-called with MiXCR into one record per CDR3 protein. The repertoire holds hundreds of thousands of distinct CDR3 sequences, about 61% seen once, with around a quarter in the top ten. The sequenced material came from blood. Receptors were obtained from a man between 35 and 55 years old in good health.

The CDR3 sequence is CSAREREQGVYEQYF. The CDR3 DNA reads TGCAGTGCTAGAGAGAGGGAACAGGGCGTCTACGAGCAGTACTTC. This sequence joins TRBV20-1 and TRBJ2-7, with D perhaps TRBD1 (6 bases). Trimming took off 0 bases at V and 3 bases at J, with 15 bases between the two ends. There are 15 residues in the CDR3. Looked up from germline, CDR1 is DFQATT and CDR2 is SNEGSKA (reference sequence).

V usage is TRBV10-3 and J usage is TRBJ1-5, with D unclear. Trimming pared 4 bases from V and 0 bases from J, leaving 4 bases between. The V gene's germline CDR1 is ENHRY and CDR2 SYGVKD. The CDR3 has 13 residues. The CDR3 DNA reads TGTGCCATCAGTGGGAGTAGCAATCAGCCCCAGCATTTT. Encoded protein: CAISGSSNQPQHF.

This clonotype was seen more than once but under ten times. The chain carries TRBV7-3 and TRBJ2-2; D may be TRBD2 (6 bases). CDR3 length equals 15 residues. The V gene lost 1 base and the J gene lost 4 bases, with 10 bases spanning the gap. Germline CDR1 and CDR2: SGHTA and FQGTGA. The CDR3 nucleotides read TGTGCCAGCAGCTTAAATGCCGGGAGCACCGGGGAGCTGTTTTTT. Protein product: CASSLNAGSTGELFF.

The V call is TRBV6-2 or TRBV6-3, the J call TRBJ2-5; 8 nucleotides line up with TRBD2. The assigned J gene may be wrong: the sequence end matches TRBJ2-7 better. The CDR3 sequence is 18 residues long. Germline V CDR1 and CDR2: MNHEY, SVGEGT. The CDR3 loop reads CASSYSFGLLAGYYEQYF. CDR3 nucleotides: TGTGCCAGCAGTTACTCCTTCGGGTTGCTAGCGGGTTATTACGAGCAGTACTTC.

This rearrangement joins TRBV6-1 to TRBJ2-1, with 13 bases lining up with TRBD2. Germline lookup yields CDR1 MNHNS and CDR2 SASEGT. Trimming cost V 4 bases and J 3 bases; bases outside gene matches: 3. This CDR3 contains 16 residues. The DNA of the CDR3 is TGTGCCAGCAGTGCGACTAGCGGGGGGATCTACAATGAGCAGTTCTTC. Translating it yields CASSATSGGIYNEQFF.